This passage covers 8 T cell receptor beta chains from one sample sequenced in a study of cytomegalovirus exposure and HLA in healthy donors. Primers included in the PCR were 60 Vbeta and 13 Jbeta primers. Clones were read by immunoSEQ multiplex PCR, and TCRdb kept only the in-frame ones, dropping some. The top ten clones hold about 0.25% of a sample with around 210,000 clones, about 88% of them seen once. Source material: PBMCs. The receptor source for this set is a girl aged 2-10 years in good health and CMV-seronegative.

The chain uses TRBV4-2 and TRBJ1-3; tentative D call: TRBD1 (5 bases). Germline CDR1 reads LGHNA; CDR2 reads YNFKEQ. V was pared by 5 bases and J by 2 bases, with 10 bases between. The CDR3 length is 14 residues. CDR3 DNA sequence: TGTGCCAGCAGCTCCAGGGTCCCTGGAAACACCATATATTTT. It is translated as CASSSRVPGNTIYF.

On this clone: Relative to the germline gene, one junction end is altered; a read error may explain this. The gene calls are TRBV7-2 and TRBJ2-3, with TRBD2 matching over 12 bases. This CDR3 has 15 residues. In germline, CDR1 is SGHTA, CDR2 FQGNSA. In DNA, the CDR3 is TGTGCCAGCAGATTAGGACTAGCGGGAACAGATACGCAGTATTTT. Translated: CASRLGLAGTDTQYF.

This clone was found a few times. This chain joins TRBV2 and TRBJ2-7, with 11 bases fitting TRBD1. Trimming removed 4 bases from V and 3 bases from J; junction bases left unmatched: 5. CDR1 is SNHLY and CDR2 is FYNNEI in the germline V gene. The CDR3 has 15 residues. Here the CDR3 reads CASSGTGGRVYEQYF. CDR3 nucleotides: TGTGCCAGCAGTGGGACAGGGGGCAGGGTCTACGAGCAGTACTTC.

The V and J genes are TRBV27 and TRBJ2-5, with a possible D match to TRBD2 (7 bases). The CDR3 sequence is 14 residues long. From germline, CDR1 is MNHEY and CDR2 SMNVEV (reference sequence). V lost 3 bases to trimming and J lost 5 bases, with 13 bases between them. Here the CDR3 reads CASSLGGRGETQYF. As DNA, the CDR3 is TGTGCCAGCAGTTTGGGGGGGCGCGGGGAGACCCAGTACTTC.

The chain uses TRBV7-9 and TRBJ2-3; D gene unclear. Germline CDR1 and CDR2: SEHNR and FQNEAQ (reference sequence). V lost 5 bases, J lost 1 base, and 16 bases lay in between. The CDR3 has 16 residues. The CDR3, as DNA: TGTGCCAGCAGCCGTACTTTGTACCCCGGCACAGATACGCAGTATTTT. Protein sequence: CASSRTLYPGTDTQYF.

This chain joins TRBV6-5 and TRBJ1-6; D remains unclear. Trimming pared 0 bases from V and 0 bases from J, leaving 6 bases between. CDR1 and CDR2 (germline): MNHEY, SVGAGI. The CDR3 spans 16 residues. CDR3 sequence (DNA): TGTGCCAGCAGTTACTCGCGGGGCTCCTATAATTCACCCCTCCACTTT. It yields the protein CASSYSRGSYNSPLHF.

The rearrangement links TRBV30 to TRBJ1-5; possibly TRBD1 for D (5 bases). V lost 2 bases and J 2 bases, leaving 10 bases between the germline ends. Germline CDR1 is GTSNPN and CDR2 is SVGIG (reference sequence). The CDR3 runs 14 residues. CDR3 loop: CAWSLGAGNQPQHF. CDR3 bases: TGTGCCTGGAGTTTAGGGGCCGGCAATCAGCCCCAGCATTTT.

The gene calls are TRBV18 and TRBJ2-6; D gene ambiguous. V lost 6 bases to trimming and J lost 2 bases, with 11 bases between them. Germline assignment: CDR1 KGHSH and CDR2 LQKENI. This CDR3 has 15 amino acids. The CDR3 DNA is TGTGCCAGCTCTGAGAGGATCGCTGGGGCCAACGTCCTGACTTTC. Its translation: CASSERIAGANVLTF.